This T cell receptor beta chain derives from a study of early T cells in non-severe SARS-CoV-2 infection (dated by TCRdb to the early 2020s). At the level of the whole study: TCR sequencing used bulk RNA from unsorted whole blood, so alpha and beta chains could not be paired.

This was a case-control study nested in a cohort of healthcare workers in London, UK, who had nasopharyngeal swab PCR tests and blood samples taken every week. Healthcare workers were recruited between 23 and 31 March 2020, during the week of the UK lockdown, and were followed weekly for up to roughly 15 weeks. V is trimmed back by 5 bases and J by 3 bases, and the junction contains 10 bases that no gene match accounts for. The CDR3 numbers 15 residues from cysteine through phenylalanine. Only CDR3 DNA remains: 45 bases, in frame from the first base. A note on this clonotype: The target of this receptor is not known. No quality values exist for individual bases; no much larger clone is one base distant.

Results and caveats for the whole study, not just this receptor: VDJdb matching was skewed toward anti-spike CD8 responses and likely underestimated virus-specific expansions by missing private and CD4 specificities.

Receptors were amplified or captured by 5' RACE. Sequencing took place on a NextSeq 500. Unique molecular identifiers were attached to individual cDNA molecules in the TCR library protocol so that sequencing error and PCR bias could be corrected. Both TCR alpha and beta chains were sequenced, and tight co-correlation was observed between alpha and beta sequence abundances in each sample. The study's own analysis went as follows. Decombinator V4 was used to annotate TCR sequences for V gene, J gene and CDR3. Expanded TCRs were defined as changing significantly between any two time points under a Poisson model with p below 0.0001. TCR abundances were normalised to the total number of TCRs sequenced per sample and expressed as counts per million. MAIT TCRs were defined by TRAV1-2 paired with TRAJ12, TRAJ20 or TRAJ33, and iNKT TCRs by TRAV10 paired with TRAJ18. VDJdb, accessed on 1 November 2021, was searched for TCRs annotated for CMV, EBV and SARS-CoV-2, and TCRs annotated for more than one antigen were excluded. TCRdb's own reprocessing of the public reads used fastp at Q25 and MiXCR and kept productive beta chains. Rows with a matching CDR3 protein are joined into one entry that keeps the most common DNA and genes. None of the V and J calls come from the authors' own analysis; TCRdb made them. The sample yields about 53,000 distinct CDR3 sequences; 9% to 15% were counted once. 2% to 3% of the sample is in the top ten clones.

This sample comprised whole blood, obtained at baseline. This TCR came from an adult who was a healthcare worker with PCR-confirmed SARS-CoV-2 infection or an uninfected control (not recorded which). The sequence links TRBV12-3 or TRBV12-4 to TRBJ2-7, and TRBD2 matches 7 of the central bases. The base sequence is TGTGCCAGCAGTCTGGTGGGAGGGACGATCTACGAGCAGTACTTC. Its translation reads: CASSLVGGTIYEQYF.